These 32 T cell receptor beta chains originate from one sample sequenced in a study of blood T cell repertoires in COVID-19. Sequencing used immunoSEQ multiplex PCR; TCRdb keeps in-frame clones, though not all of them. The data contain 95,000 to 120,000 clones, around 89% of them singletons. Sequencing input: peripheral blood. The receptors shown here come from a woman aged 45-59 years with acute or convalescent COVID-19.

This chain joins TRBV11-2 and TRBJ2-7; D is perhaps TRBD1 (5 bases). The CDR3 sequence is 14 residues long. Germline lookup yields CDR1 SGHAT and CDR2 FQNNGV. V lost 1 base and J 3 bases, leaving 10 bases between the germline ends. CDR3 in DNA: TGTGCCAGCAGCTTAGCAGGACAAGTCTACGAGCAGTACTTC. It yields the protein CASSLAGQVYEQYF. Variable domain in full (rest from reference TRBV11-2 and TRBJ2-7): EAGVAQSPRYKIIEKRQSVAFWCNPISGHATLYWYQQILGQGPKLLIQFQNNGVVDDSQLPKDRFSAERLKGVDSTLKIQPAKLEDSAVYLCASSLAGQVYEQYFGPGTRLTVT.

This chain uses TRBV5-1 with TRBJ1-4, with D possibly TRBD1 on 5 matching bases. V shed 3 bases and J shed 7 bases, with 13 bases lying between them. Germline V gene sequence: CDR1 SGHRS, CDR2 YFSETQ. CDR3 length equals 14 residues. The CDR3 region is CASSSGRGREKLFF. The DNA for the CDR3 is TGCGCCAGCAGCTCTGGGAGGGGCCGTGAAAAACTGTTTTTT.

The chain couples TRBV28 to TRBJ1-4, with D perhaps TRBD1 (5 bases). The CDR3 loop spans 14 amino acids. The germline V gene has CDR1 MDHEN and CDR2 SYDVKM. V was pared by 7 bases and J by 2 bases, with 11 bases between. The CDR3 sequence: CASTQGYTNEKLFF. As DNA, the CDR3 is TGTGCCAGCACTCAGGGATACACTAATGAAAAACTGTTTTTT.

This clone was seen only once. The chain uses TRBV6-6 and TRBJ2-7; 8 bases map to TRBD1. CDR1 and CDR2 from the germline V gene are MNHNY and SVGAGI (reference sequence). V gave up 7 bases and J gave up 5 bases; unmatched junction bases: 7. This CDR3 region has 13 residues. CDR3: CASTPGQAHEQYF. DNA for the CDR3: TGTGCCAGCACTCCGGGACAGGCCCACGAGCAGTACTTC.

The chain joins TRBV2 to TRBJ1-2, with 8 bases matching TRBD1. With 3 bases clipped from V and 7 bases from J, the junction kept 25 bases outside the gene matches. The germline V gene encodes CDR1 SNHLY and CDR2 FYNNEI. The CDR3 sequence is 20 residues long. CDR3 nucleotide sequence: TGTGCCAGCAGTGATGGAGCAGGGGGCCGGTGGCTGCTTCGTTCCGGTGGCTACACCTTC. It codes for CASSDGAGGRWLLRSGGYTF.

The chain couples TRBV5-8 to TRBJ2-1; D might be TRBD1 (6 bases). The CDR3 has 14 residues. From germline, CDR1 is SGHTS and CDR2 YDEGEE. The V end lost 4 bases, the J end lost 3 bases, and 11 bases lay between the germline ends. CDR3 loop: CASSQDSRYNEQFF. Here the CDR3 DNA reads TGTGCCAGCAGCCAGGACAGTCGCTACAATGAGCAGTTCTTC.

This chain uses TRBV7-9 with TRBJ2-7, with TRBD1 matching over 7 bases. This CDR3 is 14 amino acids long. Germline assignment: CDR1 SEHNR and CDR2 FQNEAQ (reference sequence). V lost 1 base, J lost 2 bases, and 2 bases stayed unmatched. In DNA form, the CDR3 reads TGTGCCAGCAGCTTAGGCGGACAGGCCTACGAGCAGTACTTC. This codes for CASSLGGQAYEQYF.

The V gene is TRBV5-6, the J gene TRBJ2-7; possibly TRBD1 for D (6 bases). The CDR3 is 14 residues long. Between the trimmed V and J ends, which lost 0 bases and 3 bases, there was a span of 10 bases. CDR1 is SGHDT, CDR2 YYEEEE, per germline. The CDR3 coding sequence is TGTGCCAGCAGCTTGGGGGGGCCGAACTACGAGCAGTACTTC. Protein sequence: CASSLGGPNYEQYF.

The V and J genes are TRBV6-5 and TRBJ1-5, with a weak D call TRBD1 (6 bases). The V end lost 8 bases, the J end lost 7 bases, and 18 bases lay between the germline ends. This CDR3 spans 14 amino acids. Per germline, CDR1 MNHEY and CDR2 SVGAGI. Here the CDR3 DNA reads TGTGCCAGCCGAAGGGGGGGTGATGGACAGCCCCAGCATTTT. Its protein product is CASRRGGDGQPQHF.

The V call is TRBV4-2, the J call TRBJ2-3; TRBD2 aligns across 8 bases. From germline, CDR1 is LGHNA and CDR2 YNFKEQ. CDR3 length: 17 amino acids. J gave up 4 bases and V 1 base, and 10 bases lay outside the gene matches. CDR3 nucleotide sequence: TGTGCCAGCAGCCAAGTTTCGGCGGGGGGACATCCAGATACGCAGTATTTT. Translating it yields CASSQVSAGGHPDTQYF.

V is TRBV3-1 (or the pseudogene TRBV3-2) and J is TRBJ1-2, with D possibly TRBD1 on 5 matching bases. The CDR3 contains 14 residues. V was clipped by 1 base and J by 8 bases, with 14 bases between them. Germline loops: CDR1 LGHDT, CDR2 YNNKEL (reference sequence). The CDR3 region is CASSQGGASKGYTF. DNA of the CDR3: TGTGCCAGCAGCCAAGGCGGGGCCTCTAAGGGCTACACCTTC.

The chain is built from TRBV24-1 and TRBJ2-3, with unresolved D. The CDR3 consists of 14 residues. CDR1 KGHDR and CDR2 SFDVKD come from the germline V gene. Trimming removed 7 bases from V and 5 bases from J, with 15 bases in between. CDR3 sequence: CATRDVGAIDTQYF. Written as DNA, the CDR3 is TGTGCCACCAGAGACGTCGGAGCGATAGATACGCAGTATTTT.

The rearrangement uses TRBV28 and TRBJ1-5, with TRBD1 as a possible D gene (5 bases). Germline V lookup: CDR1 MDHEN, CDR2 SYDVKM. The CDR3 sequence is 15 residues long. Trimming stripped 6 bases from V and 6 bases from J, with 18 bases between. Written as DNA, the CDR3 is TGTGCCAGCAGCTTCGAGGCGCAGGGCAGTCAGCCCCAGCATTTT. Its translation: CASSFEAQGSQPQHF.

To note about this clone: At one end, the junction sequence differs from germline, possibly due to a read error. The gene calls are TRBV2 and TRBJ2-6; D is possibly TRBD2 (6 bases). The germline V gene encodes CDR1 SNHLY and CDR2 FYNNEI. The CDR3 runs 14 residues. The CDR3 here is CASRRESGANVLTF. Written as DNA, the CDR3 is TGTGCAAGCAGGAGGGAATCAGGGGCCAACGTCCTGACTTTC.

This clone was observed a handful of times. This chain joins TRBV18 and TRBJ2-1; tentatively, D is TRBD2 (6 bases). Between the trimmed V and J ends, which lost 4 bases and 6 bases, there was a span of 19 bases. The CDR3 has 16 residues. The germline CDR1 and CDR2 sequences are KGHSH and LQKENI. CDR3 in DNA: TGTGCCAGCTCACAAACCCCCGGGAGTATACGCAATGAGCAGTTCTTC. As protein: CASSQTPGSIRNEQFF.

The genes are TRBV2 and TRBJ1-5, with 8 bases lining up with TRBD1. The J segment lost 1 base and the V segment lost 4 bases, leaving 0 bases of the junction unmatched. From germline, CDR1 is SNHLY and CDR2 FYNNEI. There are 14 residues in the CDR3. CDR3 region: CASSGQGSNQPQHF. As DNA, the CDR3 is TGTGCCAGCAGTGGACAGGGGAGCAATCAGCCCCAGCATTTT.

This chain connects TRBV7-2 to TRBJ2-5; D is ambiguous. CDR1 is SGHTA and CDR2 is FQGNSA in the germline V gene. V dropped 7 bases and J dropped 3 bases, with 15 bases sitting between them. This CDR3 comprises 14 residues. This CDR3 is CASILGSSEETQYF. The CDR3 DNA reads TGTGCCAGCATTCTAGGTTCATCAGAAGAGACCCAGTACTTC.

This clone was found a few times. The V and J genes are TRBV7-9 and TRBJ1-4; D unclear. The CDR3 covers 13 residues. Germline values: CDR1 SEHNR, CDR2 FQNEAQ (reference sequence). Trimming took 5 bases from V and 5 from J, leaving 9 bases between them. The CDR3 region is CASSPSTNEKLFF. The CDR3 region has the DNA TGTGCCAGCAGCCCAAGCACCAATGAAAAACTGTTTTTT. Filled out from reference TRBV7-9 and TRBJ1-4, the complete variable domain reads DTGVSQNPRHKITKRGQNVTFRCDPISEHNRLYWYRQTLGQGPEFLTYFQNEAQLEKSRLLSDRFSAERPKGSFSTLEIQRTEQGDSAMYLCASSPSTNEKLFFGSGTQLSVL.

The rearrangement uses TRBV4-2 and TRBJ2-1; D might be TRBD2 (6 bases). CDR1 is LGHNA, CDR2 YNFKEQ, per germline. Trimming left V 2 bases short and J 4 bases short, with 21 bases between. CDR3 length equals 18 residues. CDR3 DNA sequence: TGTGCCAGCAGCCAACCGTCCGGGGGTGGGCGGGGTTACAATGAGCAGTTCTTC. Encoded protein: CASSQPSGGGRGYNEQFF.

CDR3 amino acids: CASSLFLLRANYGYTF. CDR3 nucleotide sequence: TGTGCCAGCAGCTTGTTCCTCTTAAGAGCTAACTATGGCTACACCTTC. The chain carries TRBV5-6 and TRBJ1-2; no firm D call. CDR3 size: 16 residues. Trimming stripped 1 base from V and 0 bases from J, with 13 bases between. The germline gives CDR1 SGHDT, CDR2 YYEEEE.

This clone was recorded only once. V gene TRBV3-1 (or the pseudogene TRBV3-2) combines with J gene TRBJ2-5; D is ambiguous. V shed 7 bases and J shed 4 bases, with 16 bases lying between them. CDR1 and CDR2 from the germline V gene are LGHDT and YNNKEL (reference sequence). The CDR3 consists of 14 residues. The CDR3 loop reads CASIPDKKGETQYF. In DNA form, the CDR3 reads TGTGCCAGCATTCCCGACAAGAAAGGAGAGACCCAGTACTTC.

This chain connects TRBV24-1 to TRBJ2-5; 9 bases are shared with TRBD2. The CDR3 runs 14 residues. The germline V gene encodes CDR1 KGHDR and CDR2 SFDVKD. After removal of 9 bases from V and 4 bases from J, the junction contained 8 bases not matched to a gene. Written as DNA, the CDR3 is TGTGCCACCTCTCTGGCGGGGGGGCCAGAGACCCAGTACTTC. Amino acids: CATSLAGGPETQYF.

This clone occurred a few times. The chain couples TRBV9 to TRBJ1-3; no clear D gene. Germline values: CDR1 SGDLS, CDR2 YYNGEE. CDR3 length equals 14 residues. V lost 5 bases to trimming and J lost 3 bases, with 12 bases between them. The CDR3 spells CASRRAPGGNTIYF. DNA of the CDR3: TGTGCCAGCAGGAGAGCTCCCGGTGGAAACACCATATATTTT.

This chain connects TRBV5-4 to TRBJ2-3; a possible D gene is TRBD1 (5 bases). V lost 0 bases and J lost 6, with 8 bases in between. This CDR3 contains 13 residues. Germline assignment: CDR1 SGHNT and CDR2 YYREEE (reference sequence). CDR3 loop: CASSLGRADTQYF. CDR3 nucleotide sequence: TGTGCCAGCAGCTTGGGCAGGGCGGATACGCAGTATTTT.

The gene calls are TRBV28 and TRBJ2-3; a weak D match, TRBD2 (6 bases). CDR1 is MDHEN, CDR2 SYDVKM, per germline. The CDR3 is 14 amino acids. V dropped 10 bases and J dropped 4 bases, with 18 bases sitting between them. CDR3 protein: CATWEEGRADTQYF. The CDR3 region has the DNA TGTGCCACTTGGGAGGAGGGTAGGGCAGATACGCAGTATTTT.

The chain has TRBV9 and TRBJ1-2; 7 bases align to TRBD1. The CDR3 is 15 amino acids. The germline gives CDR1 SGDLS, CDR2 YYNGEE. V trimming: 3 bases; J trimming: 2 bases; junction bases outside the gene matches: 7. CDR3 sequence: CASSATGQTNYGYTF. In nucleotides, the CDR3 is TGTGCCAGCAGCGCTACGGGACAGACCAACTATGGCTACACCTTC.

This clone was counted once. The chain recombines TRBV24-1 with TRBJ2-1; maybe TRBD2 (6 bases). Trimming left V 5 bases short and J 2 bases short, with 12 bases between. Germline CDR1 is KGHDR and CDR2 is SFDVKD. CDR3 length: 15 amino acids. The CDR3 sequence is CATSAAGGTYNEQFF. The CDR3 DNA is TGTGCCACCAGTGCCGCCGGGGGAACCTACAATGAGCAGTTCTTC.

V and J are TRBV27 and TRBJ2-7, with 7 bases lining up with TRBD2. Trimming cost V 6 bases and J 4 bases; bases outside gene matches: 15. This CDR3 has 16 amino acids. Germline lookup yields CDR1 MNHEY and CDR2 SMNVEV (reference sequence). Here the CDR3 DNA reads TGTGCCAGCAGACTTACGGGGGAGGGCCTATCGTACGAGCAGTACTTC. Residues: CASRLTGEGLSYEQYF.

V gene TRBV6-2 or TRBV6-3 combines with J gene TRBJ1-1, with unresolved D. V lost 7 bases, J lost 1 base, and 10 bases lay in between. This CDR3 has 13 amino acids. The germline V gene encodes CDR1 MNHEY and CDR2 SVGEGT. CDR3 protein: CASTPRGNTEAFF. Here the CDR3 DNA reads TGTGCCAGCACCCCTCGAGGGAACACTGAAGCTTTCTTT.

This clone was picked up one time. V gene TRBV6-5 combines with J gene TRBJ2-3; D uncertain. The CDR3 has 12 amino acids. Deletions cut 6 bases from V and 3 bases from J, with 7 bases between. Germline V CDR1 and CDR2: MNHEY, SVGAGI. The CDR3 bases are TGTGCCAGCAGGGGCCAAACAGATACGCAGTATTTT. It specifies CASRGQTDTQYF.

The chain employs TRBV4-2 and TRBJ1-2; D remains unclear. CDR3 length: 13 residues. The germline gives CDR1 LGHNA, CDR2 YNFKEQ. V was clipped by 4 bases and J by 2 bases, with 8 bases between them. The CDR3: CASSPTQNYGYTF. Written as DNA, the CDR3 is TGTGCCAGCAGCCCGACACAGAACTATGGCTACACCTTC.

The CDR3: CASSFYSGETQYF. DNA for the CDR3: TGCGCCAGCAGCTTTTACAGTGGGGAGACCCAGTACTTC. This chain joins TRBV5-1 and TRBJ2-5; no reliable D call. Deletions cut 2 bases from V and 5 bases from J, with 10 bases between. Germline V CDR1 and CDR2: SGHRS, YFSETQ. The length of the CDR3 is 13 residues. Based on the CDR3 plus reference TRBV5-1 and TRBJ2-5, the full variable domain is KAGVTQTPRYLIKTRGQQVTLSCSPISGHRSVSWYQQTPGQGLQFLFEYFSETQRNKGNFPGRFSGRQFSNSRSEMNVSTLELGDSALYLCASSFYSGETQYFGPGTRLLVL.